One sample yielded the 8 T cell receptor beta chains listed below, sequenced in a study of spatial heterogeneity in lung cancer. MiXCR, applied by TCRdb to the 5' RACE reads, yields one record per CDR3 protein. In the table there are roughly 120,000 distinct CDR3 sequences, roughly an eighth of which are singletons. Time point in this sample: blood at routine non-recurrence follow-up after resection. No cells were sorted before sequencing. The whole RNA sequenced was extracted from tumor, nontumor lung or frozen PBMC. The specimen comprised PBMCs, sampled at follow-up. These receptors came from a male donor with early-stage non-small cell lung cancer.

In its sample, this clonotype was seen a few times. The CDR3 region is CSAALAGPGGELFF. The CDR3 DNA sequence: TGCAGTGCGGCACTAGCGGGGCCTGGCGGGGAGCTGTTTTTT. The rearrangement uses TRBV20-1 and TRBJ2-2; 10 bases match TRBD2. J was trimmed by 7 bases and V by 6 bases; bases with no gene match: 8. The CDR3 spans 14 residues. Germline CDR1 reads DFQATT; CDR2 reads SNEGSKA (reference sequence).

The sample holds many counts of this clonotype. This chain joins TRBV28 and TRBJ1-2; no firm D call. Between the trimmed V and J ends, which lost 7 bases and 8 bases, there was a span of 14 bases. CDR3 length: 12 residues. CDR1 and CDR2 (germline): MDHEN, SYDVKM. CDR3 bases: TGTGCCAGCACTCAAAGGGAACGGGGCTACACCTTC. It translates to CASTQRERGYTF.

This clonotype was seen ten or more times. The chain has TRBV20-1 and TRBJ2-7; unclear D gene. The ends were cut back, 5 bases at V and 2 bases at J, with 10 bases in the middle. CDR1 DFQATT and CDR2 SNEGSKA come from the germline V gene (reference sequence). This CDR3 has 12 residues. The CDR3: CSAGRAAYEQYF. In DNA, the CDR3 is TGCAGTGCTGGACGGGCAGCCTACGAGCAGTACTTC.

The chain is built from TRBV10-2 and TRBJ1-5, with a tentative D call TRBD1 (5 bases). The V and J ends lost 5 bases and 5 bases respectively, with 10 bases between them. Germline V gives CDR1 WSHSY, CDR2 SAAADI. This CDR3 is built from 13 residues. CDR3 in DNA: TGCGCCAGCAGTAGCGACAGAGATCAGCCCCAGCATTTT. The encoded protein is CASSSDRDQPQHF.

Only a few counts were recorded for this clonotype. The rearrangement links TRBV5-1 to TRBJ2-7, with D possibly TRBD2 on 6 matching bases. The CDR3 is made up of 15 amino acids. CDR1 is SGHRS, CDR2 YFSETQ, per germline. With 4 bases removed from V and 3 bases from J, the gap between germline ends came to 17 bases. DNA for the CDR3: TGCGCCAGCAGCGCCCCTTGGAGGGGAAGCTACGAGCAGTACTTC. Its protein product is CASSAPWRGSYEQYF.

This clonotype was seen many times. The rearrangement links TRBV10-3 to TRBJ2-3; no clear D. CDR1 is ENHRY, CDR2 SYGVKD, per germline. The CDR3 sequence is 12 residues long. The V gene lost 6 bases and the J gene lost 5 bases, with 9 bases spanning the gap. CDR3: CAIRSNEDTQYF. CDR3 DNA: TGTGCCATCAGATCCAACGAAGATACGCAGTATTTT.

This clonotype was recorded a few times. The V gene is TRBV2, the J gene TRBJ2-3, with 8 bases that match TRBD2. Germline V CDR1 and CDR2: SNHLY, FYNNEI. The trim removed 5 bases at V and 1 base at J, leaving 5 bases unmatched. The CDR3 loop spans 15 amino acids. The CDR3 region has the DNA TGTGCCAGCAGTAGACTAGCGAGTCGCACAGATACGCAGTATTTT. Its protein product is CASSRLASRTDTQYF.

The chain combines TRBV9 with TRBJ2-1; 11 bases match TRBD1. V was clipped by 4 bases and J by 8 bases; unmatched bases: 5. Germline V CDR1 and CDR2: SGDLS, YYNGEE. The CDR3 sequence is 14 residues long. CDR3 protein: CASSFGQGADEQFF. Written as DNA, the CDR3 is TGTGCCAGCAGCTTCGGACAGGGGGCCGATGAGCAGTTCTTC.